These 28 T cell receptor beta chains came from one sample sequenced in a study of blood T cell repertoires in COVID-19 (dated by TCRdb to 2020 to 2021). Libraries were made using the immunoSEQ multiplex PCR assay. Drawn from immuneACCESS, this table holds only the in-frame rearrangements with V and J called that TCRdb kept. Clones are partly lost; checked studies trace under half to an unresolved V gene and leave the rest unexplained. The sample table lists about 140,000 clones, around nine tenths of them with a count of one. Clones ranked in the top ten supply 10% of the sample. Specimen: peripheral blood. These receptors were obtained from a man between 45 and 60 years old with active or convalescent COVID-19.

CDR3 sequence reads: CASSTTSSTDTQYF. In nucleotides, the CDR3 is TGCGCCAGCAGCACGACATCTAGCACAGATACGCAGTATTTT. The chain recombines TRBV5-1 with TRBJ2-3; D gene ambiguous. Germline values: CDR1 SGHRS, CDR2 YFSETQ. Deletions cut 4 bases from V and 0 bases from J, with 9 bases between. The CDR3 runs to 14 residues.

The rearrangement joins TRBV10-3 to TRBJ2-5; D remains ambiguous. Germline CDR1 ENHRY, CDR2 SYGVKD. CDR3 length: 13 residues. Deletions cut 4 bases from V and 3 bases from J, with 9 bases between. This CDR3 is CAISGGGKETQYF. The CDR3 DNA reads TGTGCCATCAGTGGCGGCGGCAAAGAGACCCAGTACTTC.

The rearrangement joins TRBV5-4 to TRBJ2-1; 13 nucleotides agree with TRBD2. The V and J ends lost 2 bases and 7 bases, in that order; junction bases with no gene match: 9. Germline V gene sequence: CDR1 SGHNT, CDR2 YYREEE (reference sequence). The CDR3 is made up of 17 amino acids. CDR3 coding DNA: TGTGCCAGCAGCTTAACCCGGACTAGCGGGAGTATAAATGAGCAGTTCTTC. Protein: CASSLTRTSGSINEQFF. Full variable domain (rest looked up from reference TRBV5-4 and TRBJ2-1): ETGVTQSPTHLIKTRGQQVTLRCSSQSGHNTVSWYQQALGQGPQFIFQYYREEENGRGNFPPRFSGLQFPNYSSELNVNALELDDSALYLCASSLTRTSGSINEQFFGPGTRLTVL.

The chain is built from TRBV3-1 (or the pseudogene TRBV3-2) and TRBJ2-3, with a weak D call TRBD2 (7 bases). Germline V gene sequence: CDR1 LGHDT, CDR2 YNNKEL (reference sequence). The CDR3 totals 15 residues. Trimming took off 5 bases at V and 4 bases at J, with 16 bases between the two ends. CDR3 loop: CASSLRGGKADTQYF. The CDR3 coding sequence is TGTGCCAGCAGCTTGAGGGGGGGCAAAGCAGATACGCAGTATTTT.

V is TRBV30 and J is TRBJ2-2; 8 positions agree with TRBD2. Germline V CDR1 and CDR2: GTSNPN, SVGIG (reference sequence). This CDR3 is 16 amino acids long. The J segment lost 4 bases and the V segment lost 4 bases, leaving 11 bases of the junction unmatched. The CDR3 DNA sequence: TGTGCCTGGACCTATCCGGGACTAGATGTCACCGGGGAGCTGTTTTTT. Protein sequence: CAWTYPGLDVTGELFF.

The gene calls are TRBV7-8 and TRBJ2-3; 8 nucleotides line up with TRBD2. This CDR3 comprises 15 residues. Per germline, CDR1 SGHVS and CDR2 FQNEAQ. The V gene end was trimmed by 0 bases and the J gene end by 9 bases; junction bases not matched to a gene: 8. CDR3 sequence reads: CASSLATGGAATQYF. CDR3 nucleotides: TGTGCCAGCAGCTTAGCAACCGGGGGGGCAGCCACGCAGTATTTT.

This clone came up once. The gene calls are TRBV5-1 and TRBJ2-5; D is possibly TRBD2 (6 bases). Trimming left V 0 bases short and J 4 bases short, with 16 bases between. CDR1 and CDR2 (germline): SGHRS, YFSETQ. The CDR3 runs to 16 residues. CDR3 nucleotides: TGCGCCAGCAGCTTGGAGGGACTCAAAAGGGCAGAGACCCAGTACTTC. Translation: CASSLEGLKRAETQYF.

This chain links TRBV28 with TRBJ2-1, with 9 bases that match TRBD2. CDR3 size: 15 residues. Trimming at V came to 6 bases and at J to 7 bases, leaving 10 bases not matched to a gene. Germline CDR1 reads MDHEN; CDR2 reads SYDVKM. For the CDR3, the DNA is TGTGCCAGCAGAGTAGCGGGAGCTTACAGAAATGAGCAGTTCTTC. It yields the protein CASRVAGAYRNEQFF.

This clone appeared a few times. The V and J genes are TRBV19 and TRBJ1-2; 9 bases fit TRBD1. CDR1 is LNHDA, CDR2 SQIVND, per germline (reference sequence). The V gene end was trimmed by 6 bases and the J gene end by 2 bases; junction bases not matched to a gene: 16. CDR3 length equals 18 residues. The CDR3 reads CASRNPLTGGQKNYGYTF. The CDR3 DNA reads as TGTGCCAGTAGAAACCCCCTAACAGGGGGCCAAAAAAACTATGGCTACACCTTC.

J is TRBJ2-5 and V is TRBV18; tentative D call: TRBD1 (5 bases). V was shortened by 4 bases and J by 0 bases, with 9 bases between the two germline ends. Looked up from germline, CDR1 is KGHSH and CDR2 is LQKENI. This CDR3 spans 14 amino acids. Here the CDR3 reads CASSLRQNQETQYF. CDR3 nucleotide sequence: TGTGCCAGCTCACTTCGACAGAACCAAGAGACCCAGTACTTC.

The chain couples TRBV4-1 to TRBJ2-1; 7 bases align to TRBD2. The CDR3 length is 18 residues. With 4 bases clipped from V and 1 base from J, the junction kept 13 bases outside the gene matches. Germline CDR1 reads MGHRA; CDR2 reads YSYEKL. The CDR3 spells CASSRTGSSGKSYNEQFF. In nucleotides, the CDR3 is TGCGCCAGCAGCCGTACAGGTTCAAGCGGGAAGTCCTACAATGAGCAGTTCTTC.

The gene calls are TRBV28 and TRBJ2-7; the D is unclear. The CDR3 totals 12 residues. The germline V and J ends were trimmed by 5 bases and 3 bases, with 8 bases remaining between them. Per the germline V gene, CDR1 is MDHEN and CDR2 is SYDVKM. CDR3 loop: CASSASGYEQYF. Written as DNA, the CDR3 is TGTGCCAGCAGTGCCTCAGGCTACGAGCAGTACTTC. Variable domain in full (rest from reference TRBV28 and TRBJ2-7): DVKVTQSSRYLVKRTGEKVFLECVQDMDHENMFWYRQDPGLGLRLIYFSYDVKMKEKGDIPEGYSVSREKKERFSLILESASTNQTSMYLCASSASGYEQYFGPGTRLTVT.

This sequence joins TRBV12-3 or TRBV12-4 and TRBJ1-2; 7 bases align to TRBD1. V was pared by 6 bases and J by 5 bases, with 6 bases of the junction left unmatched. The CDR3 is 13 amino acids. CDR3 bases: TGTGCCAGCAGCTCGGGACAGAGTTATGGCTACACCTTC. Translation gives CASSSGQSYGYTF.

J is TRBJ2-1 and V is TRBV7-3; TRBD1 matches 7 bases. Germline CDR1 and CDR2: SGHTA and FQGTGA. The J segment lost 8 bases and the V segment lost 5 bases, leaving 6 bases of the junction unmatched. The CDR3 covers 13 residues. DNA for the CDR3: TGTGCCAGCAGCCTGACAGGGTTGGATGAGCAGTTCTTC. Translation: CASSLTGLDEQFF. Filled out from reference TRBV7-3 and TRBJ2-1, the complete variable domain reads GAGVSQTPSNKVTEKGKYVELRCDPISGHTALYWYRQSLGQGPEFLIYFQGTGAADDSGLPNDRFFAVRPEGSVSTLKIQRTERGDSAVYLCASSLTGLDEQFFGPGTRLTVL.

The V and J genes are TRBV6-2 or TRBV6-3 and TRBJ1-1; D is possibly TRBD1 (6 bases). The CDR3 runs 14 residues. The germline V gene encodes CDR1 MNHEY and CDR2 SVGEGT. V was trimmed by 8 bases and J by 3 bases, leaving 16 bases between them. DNA of the CDR3: TGTGCCAGCCGCCGGGGGGGGCGATACACTGAAGCTTTCTTT. Translated: CASRRGGRYTEAFF.

V is TRBV29-1 and J is TRBJ2-7; D is ambiguous. Trimming left V 4 bases short and J 8 bases short, with 18 bases between. The germline gives CDR1 SQVTM, CDR2 ANQGSEA. The CDR3 has 13 amino acids. Written as DNA, the CDR3 is TGCAGCGTTGGGTTACCCCTTGCAGACAAGCAGTACTTC. This encodes CSVGLPLADKQYF.

The V call is TRBV30, the J call TRBJ1-6; D perhaps matches TRBD1 (5 bases). Germline V gene sequence: CDR1 GTSNPN, CDR2 SVGIG (reference sequence). The V gene lost 0 bases and the J gene lost 13 bases, with 25 bases spanning the gap. The CDR3 loop spans 17 amino acids. The CDR3 loop reads CAWSVHSANRPSAPLHF. CDR3 coding DNA: TGTGCCTGGAGTGTACACAGTGCGAACAGGCCCAGTGCGCCCCTCCACTTT.

V is TRBV2 and J is TRBJ2-1; D remains unclear. Germline V gene sequence: CDR1 SNHLY, CDR2 FYNNEI. CDR3 length equals 12 residues. V dropped 6 bases and J dropped 5 bases, with 8 bases sitting between them. The CDR3 DNA follows: TGTGCCAGCAGCAGACAAGACAATGAGCAGTTCTTC. Its translation is CASSRQDNEQFF.

The rearrangement uses TRBV28 and TRBJ1-6; maybe TRBD1 (6 bases). CDR3 length: 14 residues. Germline V gene sequence: CDR1 MDHEN, CDR2 SYDVKM. The V gene lost 4 bases and the J gene lost 9 bases, with 13 bases spanning the gap. The CDR3 spells CASSSGQLPSPLHF. The CDR3 coding sequence is TGTGCCAGCAGTTCTGGACAGTTACCTTCACCCCTCCACTTT.

This clone was observed a single time. The chain recombines TRBV7-9 with TRBJ1-1, with 8 bases matching TRBD1. CDR1 and CDR2 from the germline V gene are SEHNR and FQNEAQ (reference sequence). The CDR3 has 14 residues. V was clipped by 5 bases and J by 1 base; unmatched bases: 3. The CDR3 is CASSKGQENTEAFF. In nucleotides, the CDR3 is TGTGCCAGCAGCAAGGGACAGGAGAACACTGAAGCTTTCTTT.

This clone was seen a single time. CDR3 in amino acids: CASSPKEVSDTQYF. The CDR3 DNA reads TGTGCCAGCAGCCCGAAGGAGGTGTCTGATACGCAGTATTTT. The chain employs TRBV13 and TRBJ2-3, with a tentative D call TRBD2 (5 bases). The CDR3 consists of 14 residues. Trimming stripped 5 bases from V and 6 bases from J, with 15 bases between. CDR1 is PRHDT, CDR2 FYEKMQ, per germline (reference sequence).

The chain carries TRBV29-1 and TRBJ1-5, with 7 bases aligning to TRBD1. Germline-derived CDR1 and CDR2 are SQVTM and ANQGSEA. This CDR3 is built from 14 residues. J lost 6 bases, V lost 7 bases, and 12 bases had no gene match. The CDR3 DNA is TGCAGCGGTGCGACAGGGATTACCGGTCAGCCCCAGCATTTT. Translated, it gives CSGATGITGQPQHF.

This clone showed up just a few times. Other DNA sequences from this sample encode an identical CDR3 as well. The gene calls are TRBV30 and TRBJ1-6; 8 bases line up with TRBD1. The germline gives CDR1 GTSNPN, CDR2 SVGIG (reference sequence). CDR3 length equals 13 residues. The V and J ends lost 1 base and 9 bases, in that order; junction bases with no gene match: 2. In DNA form, the CDR3 reads TGTGCCTGGAGTGGACAGGGGAGTTCACCCCTCCACTTT. It specifies CAWSGQGSSPLHF.

The chain uses TRBV6-5 and TRBJ2-1, with 7 bases that match TRBD1. Germline values: CDR1 MNHEY, CDR2 SVGAGI. V shed 10 bases and J 4 bases; nucleotides not matched to a gene: 7. The CDR3 contains 13 residues. DNA for the CDR3: TGTGCCACTGTAGGGACAGCTTACAATGAGCAGTTCTTC. Amino acid sequence: CATVGTAYNEQFF.

The chain has TRBV6-6 and TRBJ2-5, with D possibly matching TRBD1 (5 bases). This CDR3 is built from 15 residues. Germline assignment: CDR1 MNHNY and CDR2 SVGAGI (reference sequence). V lost 0 bases to trimming and J lost 2 bases, with 10 bases between them. The CDR3 sequence: CASSYSGSGQETQYF. For the CDR3, the DNA is TGTGCCAGCAGTTACTCTGGGTCAGGGCAAGAGACCCAGTACTTC.

The V gene is TRBV19, the J gene TRBJ2-2, with 11 bases identical to TRBD1. The V and J ends lost 3 bases and 7 bases, in that order; junction bases with no gene match: 7. The germline gives CDR1 LNHDA, CDR2 SQIVND (reference sequence). CDR3 size: 16 residues. The CDR3 bases are TGTGCCAGTAGTATGTCTCGGACAGGGGGCTACGGGGAGCTGTTTTTT. This codes for CASSMSRTGGYGELFF. Combining the CDR3 with reference TRBV19 and TRBJ2-2 gives the whole variable domain DGGITQSPKYLFRKEGQNVTLSCEQNLNHDAMYWYRQDPGQGLRLIYYSQIVNDFQKGDIAEGYSVSREKKESFPLTVTSAQKNPTAFYLCASSMSRTGGYGELFFGEGSRLTVL.

This clone was detected a few times. CDR3 loop: CASSPQANTEAFF. The CDR3 nucleotides read TGTGCCAGCAGCCCCCAGGCGAACACTGAAGCTTTCTTT. The gene calls are TRBV7-9 and TRBJ1-1; D uncertain. Deletions cut 5 bases from V and 1 base from J, with 8 bases between. The CDR3 spans 13 residues. The V gene's germline CDR1 is SEHNR and CDR2 FQNEAQ (reference sequence).

This clone was picked up one time. The chain recombines TRBV11-2 with TRBJ1-2; D not resolved. CDR3 size: 13 residues. Trimming pared 5 bases from V and 4 bases from J, leaving 11 bases between. CDR1 and CDR2 (germline): SGHAT, FQNNGV. In nucleotides, the CDR3 is TGTGCCAGCAGCCCTATGCGAGGCTATGGCTACACCTTC. Amino acids: CASSPMRGYGYTF.